The 23 T cell receptor beta chains in this list originate from one sample, sequenced in a study of cytomegalovirus exposure and HLA in healthy donors. The PCR used 60 Vbeta and 13 Jbeta primers. Sequenced by immunoSEQ multiplex PCR; TCRdb stores in-frame clones only, minus some. Of some 90,000 clones listed, 60% to 85% are singletons. What was sequenced was PBMCs. Receptors were obtained from a boy between 10 and 17 years old in good health and CMV-seronegative.

The chain uses TRBV6-1 and TRBJ2-7; TRBD2 matches at 9 bases. The germline V gene encodes CDR1 MNHNS and CDR2 SASEGT. The J segment lost 6 bases and the V segment lost 1 base, leaving 7 bases of the junction unmatched. CDR3 length: 15 amino acids. DNA for the CDR3: TGTGCCAGCAGTGAAGTGGGCGGGGGGGCCCTCGAGCAGTACTTC. It translates to CASSEVGGGALEQYF.

V gene TRBV4-3 combines with J gene TRBJ2-1; possibly TRBD2 for D (6 bases). The CDR3 runs 18 residues. The V gene lost 3 bases and the J gene lost 0 bases, with 18 bases spanning the gap. Germline V gene sequence: CDR1 LGHNA, CDR2 YSLEER. The CDR3 DNA reads as TGCGCCAGCAGCCACCCTGAGATAGCGGAAAGCTCCTACAATGAGCAGTTCTTC. Translation gives CASSHPEIAESSYNEQFF.

The genes are TRBV10-3 and TRBJ1-1, with D possibly TRBD1 on 6 matching bases. The CDR3 length is 13 residues. V lost 6 bases and J 2 bases, leaving 10 bases between the germline ends. Germline CDR1 is ENHRY and CDR2 is SYGVKD. CDR3 in DNA: TGTGCCATCAGCGACAGGAGAAACACTGAAGCTTTCTTT. The encoded protein is CAISDRRNTEAFF.

This clone was observed a single time. This chain joins TRBV11-3 and TRBJ2-2; 10 bases are shared with TRBD1. The CDR3 contains 15 residues. CDR1 is SGHNT and CDR2 is YENEEA in the germline V gene. J was trimmed by 6 bases and V by 5 bases; bases with no gene match: 6. CDR3 nucleotides: TGTGCCAGCAGCCTTCGGACAGGGGGGGCCGGGGAGCTGTTTTTT. It encodes CASSLRTGGAGELFF. Looking up the rest from reference TRBV11-3 and TRBJ2-2 gives the full variable domain: EAGVVQSPRYKIIEKKQPVAFWCNPISGHNTLYWYLQNLGQGPELLIRYENEEAVDDSQLPKDRFSAERLKGVDSTLKIQPAELGDSAVYLCASSLRTGGAGELFFGEGSRLTVL.

This clone has only a few counts. The J gene is TRBJ2-1, the V gene TRBV9; 11 bases fit TRBD2. This CDR3 has 15 amino acids. The junction had 5 bases not matched to a gene; V was cut back by 2 bases and J by 7 bases. CDR1 and CDR2 (germline): SGDLS, YYNGEE. The CDR3 region is CASSVLAGGLNEQFF. In nucleotides, the CDR3 is TGTGCCAGCAGCGTCCTAGCGGGAGGTTTGAATGAGCAGTTCTTC.

The genes are TRBV7-6 and TRBJ2-7, with D maybe TRBD1 (6 bases). The CDR3 contains 14 residues. CDR1 and CDR2 from the germline V gene are SGHVS and FNYEAQ. V was pared by 0 bases and J by 7 bases, with 13 bases between. The CDR3 loop is CASSLAGALGEQYF. The CDR3, as DNA: TGTGCCAGCAGCTTAGCGGGGGCTCTGGGGGAGCAGTACTTC.

The J gene is TRBJ1-1, the V gene TRBV7-2; the D is unclear. This CDR3 comprises 13 residues. V lost 8 bases and J 5 bases, leaving 15 bases between the germline ends. Germline CDR1 and CDR2: SGHTA and FQGNSA. The CDR3 DNA reads as TGTGCCAGCGTCTTGATGAGTGAAACTGAAGCTTTCTTT. Residues: CASVLMSETEAFF.

The chain joins TRBV7-9 to TRBJ2-7, with D possibly being TRBD2 (8 bases). CDR3 size: 17 residues. V lost 2 bases, J lost 2 bases, and 19 bases lay in between. Germline V gene sequence: CDR1 SEHNR, CDR2 FQNEAQ (reference sequence). For the CDR3, the DNA is TGTGCCAGCAGCTTATCCTTTAGCGGGGACAGAGCCTACGAGCAGTACTTC. Its translation is CASSLSFSGDRAYEQYF.

CDR3 DNA sequence: TGCACCAGCAGCCAAGTCGGGGGGGCCGTCGACGAGCAGTACTTC. Its translation: CTSSQVGGAVDEQYF. The genes are TRBV1 and TRBJ2-7; the D call of TRBD2 is as the table states it, not checked on the DNA. TRBV1 is an annotated pseudogene. This CDR3 comprises 15 residues.

This chain connects TRBV2 to TRBJ2-1, with 7 bases matching TRBD2. V dropped 7 bases and J dropped 6; count of bases not matched to a gene: 3. The CDR3 consists of 12 residues. CDR1 and CDR2 from the germline V gene are SNHLY and FYNNEI. CDR3 sequence (DNA): TGTGCCAGCACGGGACTAACCAATGAGCAGTTCTTC. Residues: CASTGLTNEQFF.

V gene TRBV2 combines with J gene TRBJ1-1, with D possibly being TRBD1 (5 bases). Per germline, CDR1 SNHLY and CDR2 FYNNEI. The CDR3 has 19 residues. V lost 4 bases and J lost 3, with 27 bases in between. CDR3 residues: CASSGSIRTLGGVYTEAFF. CDR3 bases: TGTGCCAGCAGTGGAAGCATTCGTACATTAGGAGGGGTGTACACTGAAGCTTTCTTT.

The rearrangement links TRBV11-2 to TRBJ1-3; 8 bases are a match to TRBD1. Per germline, CDR1 SGHAT and CDR2 FQNNGV. Losses at the gene ends were 2 bases for V and 4 bases for J; bases not matched to a gene: 1. There are 14 residues in the CDR3. CDR3 sequence (DNA): TGTGCCAGCAGCTTAAGACAGGGGGGAAACACCATATATTTT. Translation: CASSLRQGGNTIYF. Full variable domain (rest looked up from reference TRBV11-2 and TRBJ1-3): EAGVAQSPRYKIIEKRQSVAFWCNPISGHATLYWYQQILGQGPKLLIQFQNNGVVDDSQLPKDRFSAERLKGVDSTLKIQPAKLEDSAVYLCASSLRQGGNTIYFGEGSWLTVV.

This chain connects TRBV9 to TRBJ1-2, with a possible D match to TRBD1 (5 bases). V lost 4 bases to trimming and J lost 5 bases, with 21 bases between them. The CDR3 has 16 amino acids. Germline-derived CDR1 and CDR2 are SGDLS and YYNGEE. In DNA form, the CDR3 reads TGTGCCAGCAGCCTAACACAGGAGGGTGGCCGATATGGCTACACCTTC. This gives the protein CASSLTQEGGRYGYTF.

The chain carries TRBV28 and TRBJ1-1; D is unclear. V was trimmed by 6 bases and J by 1 base, leaving 12 bases between them. Germline V gene sequence: CDR1 MDHEN, CDR2 SYDVKM. The CDR3 spans 14 residues. The CDR3 is CASRLHRQNTEAFF. The CDR3 DNA is TGTGCCAGCAGGTTGCACAGACAGAACACTGAAGCTTTCTTT.

This sequence joins TRBV14 and TRBJ2-1, with 8 bases that match TRBD1. Trimming cost V 4 bases and J 1 base; bases outside gene matches: 3. Per germline, CDR1 SGHDN and CDR2 FVKESK. CDR3 length: 15 residues. The CDR3 here is CASSRDRGSYNEQFF. The CDR3 DNA sequence: TGTGCCAGCAGCCGCGACAGGGGTTCCTACAATGAGCAGTTCTTC.

The rearrangement joins TRBV30 to TRBJ1-5; D is perhaps TRBD1 (5 bases). The V end lost 4 bases, the J end lost 0 bases, and 13 bases lay between the germline ends. This CDR3 has 15 amino acids. CDR1 and CDR2 from the germline V gene are GTSNPN and SVGIG (reference sequence). CDR3: CAWNSGEYSNQPQHF. The CDR3 DNA reads TGTGCCTGGAATTCGGGGGAATATAGCAATCAGCCCCAGCATTTT. Variable domain in full (rest from reference TRBV30 and TRBJ1-5): SQTIHQWPATLVQPVGSPLSLECTVEGTSNPNLYWYRQAAGRGLQLLFYSVGIGQISSEVPQNLSASRPQDRQFILSSKKLLLSDSGFYLCAWNSGEYSNQPQHFGDGTRLSIL.

The rearrangement joins TRBV19 to TRBJ2-7, with unresolved D. In germline, CDR1 is LNHDA, CDR2 SQIVND (reference sequence). The CDR3 is 13 amino acids. V was shortened by 4 bases and J by 3 bases, with 10 bases between the two germline ends. CDR3 loop: CASSTELNYEQYF. The CDR3 DNA reads as TGTGCCAGTAGTACCGAACTTAACTACGAGCAGTACTTC. Drawing the rest from reference TRBV19 and TRBJ2-7, the complete variable domain is DGGITQSPKYLFRKEGQNVTLSCEQNLNHDAMYWYRQDPGQGLRLIYYSQIVNDFQKGDIAEGYSVSREKKESFPLTVTSAQKNPTAFYLCASSTELNYEQYFGPGTRLTVT.

The chain combines TRBV6-5 with TRBJ2-1; no clear D. The germline CDR1 and CDR2 sequences are MNHEY and SVGAGI. The CDR3 extends over 11 amino acids. Between the trimmed V and J ends, which lost 8 bases and 4 bases, there was a span of 6 bases. DNA for the CDR3: TGTGCCAGCCGCGTATACAATGAGCAGTTCTTC. It translates to CASRVYNEQFF.

This chain joins TRBV5-6 and TRBJ2-6; 7 bases line up with TRBD1. This CDR3 spans 16 amino acids. V lost 6 bases, J lost 4 bases, and 10 bases stayed unmatched. The germline V gene has CDR1 SGHDT and CDR2 YYEEEE. CDR3 loop: CASTRSGTVGANVLTF. The CDR3 nucleotides read TGTGCCAGCACTCGGTCCGGGACAGTCGGGGCCAACGTCCTGACTTTC.

V usage is TRBV7-2 and J usage is TRBJ2-5, with D possibly TRBD1 on 5 matching bases. V was trimmed by 9 bases and J by 3 bases, leaving 17 bases between them. Germline loops: CDR1 SGHTA, CDR2 FQGNSA. This CDR3 is 14 amino acids long. CDR3 in amino acids: CASRNRIREETQYF. The CDR3 DNA is TGTGCCAGTCGGAACAGGATACGGGAAGAGACCCAGTACTTC. The full variable domain, its missing parts supplied by reference TRBV7-2 and TRBJ2-5, is GAGVSQSPSNKVTEKGKDVELRCDPISGHTALYWYRQSLGQGLEFLIYFQGNSAPDKSGLPSDRFSAERTGGSVSTLTIQRTQQEDSAVYLCASRNRIREETQYFGPGTRLLVL.

Note on this clone: An end of the junction differs from the germline gene, which may be a read error. The V call is TRBV7-9, the J call TRBJ2-1; D remains unclear. Germline V gene lookup returns CDR1 SEHNR and CDR2 FQNEAQ (reference sequence). The CDR3 loop spans 12 amino acids. CDR3 loop: CSSSQVSDEQFF. DNA for the CDR3: TGTTCCAGCAGCCAAGTTTCGGATGAGCAGTTCTTC.

The genes are TRBV10-3 and TRBJ1-5; D may be TRBD1 (5 bases). The germline V gene has CDR1 ENHRY and CDR2 SYGVKD. The length of the CDR3 is 13 residues. Trimming removed 6 bases from V and 5 bases from J, with 11 bases in between. CDR3 sequence reads: CAIRSREDQPQHF. The CDR3 DNA reads as TGTGCCATCAGGTCCAGGGAAGATCAGCCCCAGCATTTT.

This chain uses TRBV4-2 with TRBJ2-7, with 8 bases lining up with TRBD1. Germline CDR1 is LGHNA and CDR2 is YNFKEQ. Germline trimming cut 2 bases from V and 0 bases from J; bases unmatched to any gene: 6. The CDR3 spans 16 residues. CDR3 amino acids: CASSQSGTGSSYEQYF. CDR3 nucleotides: TGTGCCAGCAGCCAATCCGGGACAGGAAGCTCCTACGAGCAGTACTTC.